This T cell receptor beta chain is from a study of shared clonotypes between healthy human individuals. Across the whole study: Donor ages ranged 18 to 49 years: a couple of women, a few men.

In regard to this clone: An end of the junction differs from the germline gene, which may be a read error.

CDR3 length: 14 residues. Germline-derived CDR1 and CDR2 are SSHAT and FNYEAQ (reference sequence). Deep was the level at which the assay was run. Some clones are missing from TCRdb's copy, which holds only in-frame ones; the method was immunoSEQ multiplex PCR. Of about 79,000 clones listed, 60% to 70% are singletons. The chain couples TRBV7-7 to TRBJ1-4, with 8 bases identical to TRBD1. The sample was memory CD8+ T cells sorted from blood. Subset given: CD45RO+ cells pooled with CCR7-negative TemRA cells. The TCR comes from a man aged 25 to 45 in good health. In DNA, the CDR3 is TGTGCTAGCAGCCTGGGCAGGGGGCACGAAAAACTGTTTTTT. Residues: CASSLGRGHEKLFF.